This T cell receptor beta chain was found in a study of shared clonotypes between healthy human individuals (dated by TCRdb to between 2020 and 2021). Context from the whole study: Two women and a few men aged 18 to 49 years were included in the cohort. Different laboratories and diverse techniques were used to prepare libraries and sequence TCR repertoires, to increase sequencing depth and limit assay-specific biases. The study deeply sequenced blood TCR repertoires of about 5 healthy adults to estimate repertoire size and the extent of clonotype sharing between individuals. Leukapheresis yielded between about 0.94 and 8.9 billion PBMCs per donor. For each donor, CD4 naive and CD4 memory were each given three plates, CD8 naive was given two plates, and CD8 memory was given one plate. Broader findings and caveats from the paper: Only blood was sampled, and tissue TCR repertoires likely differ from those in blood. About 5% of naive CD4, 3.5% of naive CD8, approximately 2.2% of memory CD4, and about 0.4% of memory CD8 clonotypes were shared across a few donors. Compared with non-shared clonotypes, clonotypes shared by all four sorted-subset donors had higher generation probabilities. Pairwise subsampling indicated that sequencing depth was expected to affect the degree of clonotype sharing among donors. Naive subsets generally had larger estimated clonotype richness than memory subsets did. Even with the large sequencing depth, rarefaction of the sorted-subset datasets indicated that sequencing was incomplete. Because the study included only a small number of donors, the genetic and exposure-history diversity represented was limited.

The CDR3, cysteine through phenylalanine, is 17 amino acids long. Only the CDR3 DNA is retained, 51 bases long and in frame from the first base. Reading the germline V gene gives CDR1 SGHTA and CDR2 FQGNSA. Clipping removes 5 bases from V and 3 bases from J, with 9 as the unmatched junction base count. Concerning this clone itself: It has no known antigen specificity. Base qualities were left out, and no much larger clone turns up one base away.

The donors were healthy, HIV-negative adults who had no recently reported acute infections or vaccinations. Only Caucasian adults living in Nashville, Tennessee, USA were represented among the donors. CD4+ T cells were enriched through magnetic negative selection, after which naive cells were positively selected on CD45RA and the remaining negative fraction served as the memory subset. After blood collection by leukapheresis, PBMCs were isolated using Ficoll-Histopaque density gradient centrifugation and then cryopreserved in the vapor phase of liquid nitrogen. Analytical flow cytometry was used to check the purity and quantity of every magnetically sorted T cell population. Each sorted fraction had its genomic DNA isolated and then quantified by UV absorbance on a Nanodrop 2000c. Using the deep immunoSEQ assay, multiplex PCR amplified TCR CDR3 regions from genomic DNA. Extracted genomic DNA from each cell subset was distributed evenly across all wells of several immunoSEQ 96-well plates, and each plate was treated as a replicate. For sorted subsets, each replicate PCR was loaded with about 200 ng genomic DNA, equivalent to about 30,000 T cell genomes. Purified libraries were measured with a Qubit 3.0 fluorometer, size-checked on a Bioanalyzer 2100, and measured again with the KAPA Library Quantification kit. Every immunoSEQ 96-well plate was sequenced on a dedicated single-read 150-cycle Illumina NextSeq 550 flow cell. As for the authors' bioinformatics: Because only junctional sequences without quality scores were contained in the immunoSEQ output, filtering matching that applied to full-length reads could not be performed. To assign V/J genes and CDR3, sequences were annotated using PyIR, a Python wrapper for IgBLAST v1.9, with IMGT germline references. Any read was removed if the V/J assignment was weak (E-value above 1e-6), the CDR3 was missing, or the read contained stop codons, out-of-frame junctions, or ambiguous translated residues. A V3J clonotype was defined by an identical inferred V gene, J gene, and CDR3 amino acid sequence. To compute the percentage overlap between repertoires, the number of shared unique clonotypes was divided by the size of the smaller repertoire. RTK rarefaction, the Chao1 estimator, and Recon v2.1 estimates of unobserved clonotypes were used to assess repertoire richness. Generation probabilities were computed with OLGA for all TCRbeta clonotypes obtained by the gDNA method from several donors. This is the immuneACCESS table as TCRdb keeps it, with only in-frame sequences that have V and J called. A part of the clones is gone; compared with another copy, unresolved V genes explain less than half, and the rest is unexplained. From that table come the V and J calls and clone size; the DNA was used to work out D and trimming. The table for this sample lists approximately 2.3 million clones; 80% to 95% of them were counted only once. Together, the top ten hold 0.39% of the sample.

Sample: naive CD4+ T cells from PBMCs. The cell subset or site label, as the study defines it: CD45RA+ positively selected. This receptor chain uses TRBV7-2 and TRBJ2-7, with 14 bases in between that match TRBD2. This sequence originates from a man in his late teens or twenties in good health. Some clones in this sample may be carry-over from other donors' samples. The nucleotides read TGTGCCAGCAGCCAAGGGACTAGCGGGAGCTGGGTCTACGAGCAGTACTTC. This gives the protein CASSQGTSGSWVYEQYF. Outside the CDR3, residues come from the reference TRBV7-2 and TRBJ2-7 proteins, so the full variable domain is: GAGVSQSPSNKVTEKGKDVELRCDPISGHTALYWYRQSLGQGLEFLIYFQGNSAPDKSGLPSDRFSAERTGGSVSTLTIQRTQQEDSAVYLCASSQGTSGSWVYEQYFGPGTRLTVT.